One and the same sample provided the 28 T cell receptor beta chains below, sequenced in a study of naive and memory T cell subsets. Amplification of ligated cDNA took four PCR rounds with SP2 and nested alpha and beta constant primers. TCRdb recomputed calls from the UMI-ligation and nested PCR reads with MiXCR, one row per CDR3 protein. The table has 40,000 or so distinct CDR3 sequences, approximately 11% seen once; the top ten hold 3.5% to 5%. The treatment denotes: skin biopsy from PPD injection site in Mantoux-positive individual. The library had UMIs added by 3' ligation of an oligonucleotide to TCR cDNA. The source material was skin, sampled from a tuberculin skin test site. The source is an adult in good health.

This clonotype has only a few counts. The junction and the germline gene differ at one end; a read error may be behind it. The gene calls are TRBV25-1 and TRBJ2-2; 9 bases are shared with TRBD1. The germline V gene encodes CDR1 MGHDK and CDR2 SYGVNS. The CDR3 is made up of 15 amino acids. The DNA of the CDR3 is TGTGCCAGCAGTGTAGGGACAGGGAACCCCGGGGAGCTGTTTTTT. Its protein product is CASSVGTGNPGELFF.

This clonotype was found many times. The V call is TRBV12-3 or TRBV12-4, the J call TRBJ2-5; 15 positions agree with TRBD2. The ends lost 5 bases at V and 1 base at J; junction bases unmatched: 8. The length of the CDR3 is 18 residues. CDR3 in DNA: TGTGCCAGCAGTCCTGGGACTAGCGGGGGGTTTCGCCAAGAGACCCAGTACTTC. Protein product: CASSPGTSGGFRQETQYF.

In nucleotides, the CDR3 is TGTGCCAGCAGCTTAAAGGCAGGAAGATACACCGGGGAGCTGTTTTTT. As protein: CASSLKAGRYTGELFF. This chain joins TRBV7-8 and TRBJ2-2; no firm D call. Trimming left V 2 bases short and J 3 bases short, with 13 bases between. Germline-derived CDR1 and CDR2 are SGHVS and FQNEAQ. The CDR3 loop spans 16 amino acids.

This clonotype was recorded at least ten times. The rearrangement links TRBV6-1 to TRBJ2-7; the D is unclear. Trimming cost V 3 bases and J 1 base, with 13 bases left between them. This CDR3 comprises 15 residues. Germline CDR1 and CDR2: MNHNS and SASEGT. The CDR3 DNA sequence: TGTGCCAGCAGTGACTTCACGAACCCATCCTACGAGCAGTACTTC. Translated: CASSDFTNPSYEQYF.

This clonotype came up many times. J is TRBJ1-5 and V is TRBV20-1; D call uncertain. The CDR3 sequence is 12 residues long. Germline CDR1 and CDR2: DFQATT and SNEGSKA (reference sequence). V gave up 4 bases and J gave up 4 bases, with 8 bases separating them. The DNA for the CDR3 is TGCAGTGCTAAAGGCATAAATCAGCCCCAGCATTTT. Translation: CSAKGINQPQHF.

This clonotype was picked up a small number of times. The V gene is TRBV27, the J gene TRBJ2-7; TRBD2 aligns across 12 bases. V gave up 5 bases and J gave up 6 bases; unmatched junction bases: 8. This CDR3 is 15 amino acids long. Germline V gene data show CDR1 as MNHEY and CDR2 as SMNVEV (reference sequence). CDR3 sequence: CASSALTSGSGEQYF. In DNA form, the CDR3 reads TGTGCCAGCAGTGCCTTGACTAGCGGGAGCGGCGAGCAGTACTTC.

V is TRBV5-1 and J is TRBJ2-3; 9 bases map to TRBD2. CDR3 length: 18 amino acids. The germline V gene has CDR1 SGHRS and CDR2 YFSETQ. Germline trimming cut 0 bases from V and 0 bases from J; bases unmatched to any gene: 8. The CDR3 DNA sequence: TGCGCCAGCAGCTTGGCCAGCGGGGGGTCCTTAAGCACAGATACGCAGTATTTT. This sequence encodes CASSLASGGSLSTDTQYF. Combining the CDR3 with reference TRBV5-1 and TRBJ2-3 gives the whole variable domain KAGVTQTPRYLIKTRGQQVTLSCSPISGHRSVSWYQQTPGQGLQFLFEYFSETQRNKGNFPGRFSGRQFSNSRSEMNVSTLELGDSALYLCASSLASGGSLSTDTQYFGPGTRLTVL.

This chain uses TRBV4-1 with TRBJ1-1; 7 bases align to TRBD1. Germline V CDR1 and CDR2: MGHRA, YSYEKL. J lost 3 bases, V lost 5 bases, and 6 bases had no gene match. The CDR3 totals 14 residues. CDR3 amino acids: CASSERQGYTEAFF. CDR3 bases: TGCGCCAGCAGCGAACGACAGGGTTACACTGAAGCTTTCTTT.

The gene calls are TRBV2 and TRBJ1-1; 8 bases fit TRBD1. The V and J ends lost 6 bases and 6 bases, in that order; junction bases with no gene match: 9. This CDR3 is built from 14 residues. Germline CDR1 SNHLY, CDR2 FYNNEI. The chain's CDR3 is CASSLPPRGPEAFF. The CDR3, as DNA: TGTGCCAGCAGCCTCCCTCCCAGGGGGCCTGAAGCTTTCTTT.

In its sample, this clonotype was seen a few times. The V call is TRBV28, the J call TRBJ1-3; maybe TRBD1 (5 bases). The CDR3 has 16 residues. The V end lost 5 bases, the J end lost 0 bases, and 14 bases lay between the germline ends. Germline CDR1 reads MDHEN; CDR2 reads SYDVKM. CDR3 in amino acids: CASSPRDRTSGNTIYF. Written as DNA, the CDR3 is TGTGCCAGCAGTCCAAGGGACCGAACCTCTGGAAACACCATATATTTT.

This clonotype has at least ten counts. The V and J genes are TRBV13 and TRBJ2-3; 7 bases align to TRBD1. The germline CDR1 and CDR2 sequences are PRHDT and FYEKMQ (reference sequence). The CDR3 has 15 amino acids. J was trimmed by 2 bases and V by 4 bases; bases with no gene match: 6. Here the CDR3 reads CASSSGGSFTDTQYF. CDR3 nucleotide sequence: TGTGCCAGCAGCTCAGGGGGTTCTTTCACAGATACGCAGTATTTT.

In its sample, this clonotype was seen many times. The chain combines TRBV6-5 with TRBJ2-5, with 7 positions matching TRBD1. The CDR3 is 13 residues long. With V trimmed by 5 bases and J by 2 bases, 2 bases remained unmatched. Germline lookup yields CDR1 MNHEY and CDR2 SVGAGI. CDR3 protein: CASSRDRQETQYF. In DNA form, the CDR3 reads TGTGCCAGCAGTCGGGACAGACAAGAGACCCAGTACTTC.

This clonotype was recorded many times. This chain joins TRBV20-1 and TRBJ1-1; TRBD1 matches 9 bases. V was pared by 5 bases and J by 1 base, with 2 bases of the junction left unmatched. Germline V gene sequence: CDR1 DFQATT, CDR2 SNEGSKA (reference sequence). This CDR3 has 13 amino acids. The DNA for the CDR3 is TGCAGTGCTCTGGGACAGGGGAACACTGAAGCTTTCTTT. Its translation: CSALGQGNTEAFF.

The sample holds many counts of this clonotype. The rearrangement links TRBV5-1 to TRBJ2-1, with D possibly being TRBD1 (5 bases). The CDR3 has 14 residues. Trimming shortened V by 2 bases and J by 9 bases, and 15 bases separated the two germline ends. Germline CDR1 and CDR2: SGHRS and YFSETQ. Written as DNA, the CDR3 is TGCGCCAGCAGCTTAAGGGGAAACGACATTGAGCAGTTCTTC. Translation: CASSLRGNDIEQFF.

This chain links TRBV10-2 with TRBJ1-1; 8 bases are shared with TRBD1. V lost 3 bases, J lost 4 bases, and 10 bases stayed unmatched. Germline-derived CDR1 and CDR2 are WSHSY and SAAADI. The CDR3 consists of 16 residues. This chain's CDR3 is CASSDTGGGKSTEAFF. CDR3 DNA: TGCGCCAGCAGTGATACAGGGGGAGGTAAGAGCACTGAAGCTTTCTTT.

This clonotype occurred once. The rearrangement joins TRBV3-1 to TRBJ2-6; perhaps TRBD1 as D (5 bases). The length of the CDR3 is 15 residues. Germline CDR1 is LGHDT and CDR2 is YNNKEL (reference sequence). The V end lost 5 bases, the J end lost 1 base, and 9 bases lay between the germline ends. The CDR3 is CASSDHRSGANVLTF. The CDR3 DNA reads as TGTGCCAGCAGCGATCACAGGTCTGGGGCCAACGTCCTGACTTTC.

CDR3 nucleotide sequence: TGTGCCAGCGGGATGAGCACCGGGGAGCTGTTTTTT. Its translation: CASGMSTGELFF. The chain joins TRBV12-3 or TRBV12-4 to TRBJ2-2, with D unresolved. V was pared by 8 bases and J by 4 bases, with 8 bases between. The CDR3 has 12 residues.

This clonotype came up a few times. V gene TRBV7-2 combines with J gene TRBJ2-1; D gene unclear. CDR1 is SGHTA, CDR2 FQGNSA, per germline. The germline V and J ends were trimmed by 1 base and 7 bases, with 8 bases remaining between them. This CDR3 has 13 residues. Written as DNA, the CDR3 is TGTGCCAGCAGCTTAGGACCGGAAAATGAGCAGTTCTTC. It encodes CASSLGPENEQFF.

In this sample, this clonotype turned up a few times. The chain recombines TRBV29-1 with TRBJ1-1; 7 bases line up with TRBD1. V shed 1 base, J shed 4 bases, and the junction held 0 bases outside the gene matches. The CDR3 has 12 amino acids. Germline V gene data show CDR1 as SQVTM and CDR2 as ANQGSEA. CDR3 loop: CSVEAGGTEAFF. The CDR3 DNA reads as TGCAGCGTTGAAGCAGGGGGCACTGAAGCTTTCTTT.

This sequence joins TRBV27 and TRBJ1-1; D is perhaps TRBD1 (5 bases). Trimming took 8 bases from V and 0 from J, leaving 13 bases between them. The germline V gene has CDR1 MNHEY and CDR2 SMNVEV (reference sequence). The CDR3 is 14 residues long. This chain's CDR3 is CASRGRLMNTEAFF. The CDR3 DNA is TGTGCCAGCCGGGGGAGGCTCATGAACACTGAAGCTTTCTTT.

This clonotype occurred many times. The V gene is TRBV29-1, the J gene TRBJ2-1, with 12 bases identical to TRBD2. The junction had 7 bases not matched to a gene; V was cut back by 0 bases and J by 1 base. This CDR3 spans 18 amino acids. Germline-derived CDR1 and CDR2 are SQVTM and ANQGSEA. CDR3: CSVEEGGLAGRSYNEQFF. CDR3 coding DNA: TGCAGCGTTGAAGAGGGTGGACTAGCGGGGAGATCCTACAATGAGCAGTTCTTC.

The rearrangement uses TRBV7-8 and TRBJ1-4, with 7 bases fitting TRBD1. The CDR3 totals 14 residues. Germline V gene lookup returns CDR1 SGHVS and CDR2 FQNEAQ. With V trimmed by 4 bases and J by 6 bases, 5 bases remained unmatched. CDR3 sequence (DNA): TGTGCCAGCAGCTCTGACAGGGTAGATGAAAAACTGTTTTTT. This gives the protein CASSSDRVDEKLFF.

This clonotype was picked up one time. As DNA, the CDR3 is TGTGCCAGTAGTATAGGACAGGGGTGCGGGGAGCTGTTTTTT. This translates into CASSIGQGCGELFF. This chain joins TRBV19 and TRBJ2-2; 8 positions agree with TRBD1. This CDR3 region has 14 residues. J gave up 7 bases and V 1 base, and 2 bases lay outside the gene matches. CDR1 is LNHDA, CDR2 SQIVND, per germline (reference sequence).

The CDR3 bases are TGTGCCAGCAGTGAACAGCCGAACACTGAAGCTTTCTTT. Protein: CASSEQPNTEAFF. The gene calls are TRBV6-1 and TRBJ1-1; D not resolved. V dropped 2 bases and J dropped 1 base, with 5 bases sitting between them. The CDR3 loop spans 13 amino acids. The germline gives CDR1 MNHNS, CDR2 SASEGT.

This clonotype was observed a single time. Germline is not matched at one junction end, which may reflect a read error. The chain recombines TRBV28 with TRBJ1-2; D unresolved. The CDR3 is 14 amino acids. Germline V gene sequence: CDR1 MDHEN, CDR2 SYDVKM. CDR3 sequence (DNA): TGTGCCAGCAGTTTGTCCCCCCGCGGCTATGGCGACACCTTC. This codes for CASSLSPRGYGDTF.

The chain recombines TRBV4-2 with TRBJ2-7, with TRBD1 as a possible D gene (8 bases). The V end was cut by 1 base, the J end by 3 bases, with 16 bases between. This CDR3 spans 16 amino acids. Germline assignment: CDR1 LGHNA and CDR2 YNFKEQ. In nucleotides, the CDR3 is TGTGCCAGCAGCCAAGGGACAGGGAGGGTTCTCTACGAGCAGTACTTC. As protein: CASSQGTGRVLYEQYF.

This clonotype came up a few times. The J gene is TRBJ2-1, the V gene TRBV4-1; D perhaps matches TRBD1 (6 bases). Germline CDR1 reads MGHRA; CDR2 reads YSYEKL. V lost 3 bases, J lost 7 bases, and 13 bases lay in between. The CDR3 is 14 residues long. This chain's CDR3 is CASSQGSGENEQFF. The CDR3 DNA sequence: TGCGCCAGCAGCCAGGGATCAGGGGAGAATGAGCAGTTCTTC.

This clonotype appeared a few times. This sequence joins TRBV12-3 or TRBV12-4 and TRBJ1-1, with D possibly TRBD1 on 5 matching bases. The CDR3 extends over 16 amino acids. The ends were cut back, 0 bases at V and 0 bases at J, with 11 bases in the middle. For the CDR3, the DNA is TGTGCCAGCAGTTTAGCGCACGGGGCCTTGAACACTGAAGCTTTCTTT. It yields the protein CASSLAHGALNTEAFF.